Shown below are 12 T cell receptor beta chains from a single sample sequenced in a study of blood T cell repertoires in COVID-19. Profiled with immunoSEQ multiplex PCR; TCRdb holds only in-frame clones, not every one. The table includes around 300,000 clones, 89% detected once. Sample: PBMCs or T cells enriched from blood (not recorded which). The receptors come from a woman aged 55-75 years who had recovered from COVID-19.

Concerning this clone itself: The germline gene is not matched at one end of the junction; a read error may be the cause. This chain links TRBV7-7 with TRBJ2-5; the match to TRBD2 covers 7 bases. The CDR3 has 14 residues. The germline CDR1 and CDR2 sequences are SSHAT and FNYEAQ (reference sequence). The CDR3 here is CASSPTGGGETQYF. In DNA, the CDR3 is TGTGCTAGCAGCCCTACGGGAGGAGGGGAGACCCAGTACTTC.

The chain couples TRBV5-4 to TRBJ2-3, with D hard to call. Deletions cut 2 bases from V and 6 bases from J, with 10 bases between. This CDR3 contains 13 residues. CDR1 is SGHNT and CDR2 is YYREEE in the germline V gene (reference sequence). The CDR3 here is CASSLRSSDTQYF. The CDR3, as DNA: TGTGCCAGCAGCTTAAGGAGTTCCGATACGCAGTATTTT.

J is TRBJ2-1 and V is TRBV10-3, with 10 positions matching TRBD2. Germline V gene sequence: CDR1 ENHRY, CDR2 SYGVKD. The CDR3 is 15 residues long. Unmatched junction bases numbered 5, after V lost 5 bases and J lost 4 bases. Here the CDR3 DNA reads TGTGCCATCAGTTTCACTAGCGGGGTTTACAATGAGCAGTTCTTC. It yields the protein CAISFTSGVYNEQFF.

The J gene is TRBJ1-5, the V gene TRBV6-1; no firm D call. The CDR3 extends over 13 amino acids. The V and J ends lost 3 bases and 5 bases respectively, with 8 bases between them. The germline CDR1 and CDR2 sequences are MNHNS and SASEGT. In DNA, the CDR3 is TGTGCCAGCAGTGAGAGGTTAGATCAGCCCCAGCATTTT. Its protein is CASSERLDQPQHF.

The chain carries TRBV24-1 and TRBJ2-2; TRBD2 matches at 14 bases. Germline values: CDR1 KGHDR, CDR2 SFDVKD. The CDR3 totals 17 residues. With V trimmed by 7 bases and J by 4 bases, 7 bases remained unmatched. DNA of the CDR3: TGTGCCACCAGGGGGACTAGCGGGAGTGAATCCACCGGGGAGCTGTTTTTT. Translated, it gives CATRGTSGSESTGELFF.

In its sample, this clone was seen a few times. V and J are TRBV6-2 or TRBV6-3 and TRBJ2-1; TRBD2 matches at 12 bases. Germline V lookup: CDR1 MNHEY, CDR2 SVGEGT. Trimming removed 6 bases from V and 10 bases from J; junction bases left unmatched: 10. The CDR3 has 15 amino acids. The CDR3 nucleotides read TGTGCCAGCAGCATACTAGCGGGAGGCCCAAGGGAGCAGTTCTTC. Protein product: CASSILAGGPREQFF.

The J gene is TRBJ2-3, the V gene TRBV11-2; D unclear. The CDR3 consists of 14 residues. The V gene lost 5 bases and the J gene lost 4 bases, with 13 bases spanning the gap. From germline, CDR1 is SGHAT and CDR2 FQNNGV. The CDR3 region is CASSPTAVADTQYF. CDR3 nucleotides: TGTGCCAGCAGCCCCACGGCGGTCGCAGATACGCAGTATTTT.

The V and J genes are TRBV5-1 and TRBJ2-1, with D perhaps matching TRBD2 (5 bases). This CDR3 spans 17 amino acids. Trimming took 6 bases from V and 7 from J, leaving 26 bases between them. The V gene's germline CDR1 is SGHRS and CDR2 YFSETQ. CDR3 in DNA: TGCGCCAGCACCCGAGGGCAGGCGAGAGGACTCGGTAATGAGCAGTTCTTC. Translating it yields CASTRGQARGLGNEQFF. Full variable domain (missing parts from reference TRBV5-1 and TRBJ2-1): KAGVTQTPRYLIKTRGQQVTLSCSPISGHRSVSWYQQTPGQGLQFLFEYFSETQRNKGNFPGRFSGRQFSNSRSEMNVSTLELGDSALYLCASTRGQARGLGNEQFFGPGTRLTVL.

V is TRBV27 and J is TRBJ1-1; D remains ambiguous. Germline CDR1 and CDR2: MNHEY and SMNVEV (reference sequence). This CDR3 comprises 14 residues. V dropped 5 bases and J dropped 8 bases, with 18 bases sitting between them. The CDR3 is CASSPLAAEGEAFF. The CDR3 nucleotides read TGTGCCAGCAGTCCCCTCGCAGCCGAGGGCGAAGCTTTCTTT.

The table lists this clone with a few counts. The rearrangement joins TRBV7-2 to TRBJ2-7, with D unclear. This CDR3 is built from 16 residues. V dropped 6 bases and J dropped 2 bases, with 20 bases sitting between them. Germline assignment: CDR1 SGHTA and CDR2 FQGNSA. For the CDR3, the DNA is TGTGCCAGCAGTCCGAGGTTGGCTGCTCTAACCTACGAGCAGTACTTC. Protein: CASSPRLAALTYEQYF.

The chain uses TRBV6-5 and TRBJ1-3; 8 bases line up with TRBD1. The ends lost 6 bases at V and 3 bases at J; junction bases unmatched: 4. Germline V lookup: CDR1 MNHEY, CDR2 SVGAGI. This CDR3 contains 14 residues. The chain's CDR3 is CASSPDRGGNTIYF. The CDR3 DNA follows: TGTGCCAGCAGCCCCGACAGGGGTGGAAACACCATATATTTT.

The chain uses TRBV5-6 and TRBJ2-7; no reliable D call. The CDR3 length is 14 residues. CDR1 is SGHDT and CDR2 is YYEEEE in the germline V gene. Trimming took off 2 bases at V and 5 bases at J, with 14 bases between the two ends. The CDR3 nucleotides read TGTGCCAGCAGCTTTCGTGTGGGCTGGAACGAGCAGTACTTC. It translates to CASSFRVGWNEQYF.